This T cell receptor (beta chain) emerged from a study of beta chain features in type 1 diabetes. A few counts support this clone. Its antigen is undetermined. CDR1 and CDR2 from the germline V gene are SGHVS and FNYEAQ. The ends were cut back, 1 base at V and 5 bases at J, with 15 bases in the middle. This CDR3 contains 15 residues. Reverse transcription of all isolated RNA meant that expressed TCRB transcripts were sequenced. Libraries were prepared by immunoSEQ multiplex PCR; TCRdb keeps only in-frame clonotypes and omits some of them. Among nearly 700,000 clones listed, around an eighth were seen once. Study results and limitations: Shortening of TCRB CDR3s, moderate but significant, appeared in all four CD4+ subsets of Type 1 diabetes patients.

Source material: naive CD4+ T cells from blood. The origin of this receptor is a man aged 18 to 30 with type 1 diabetes. The V gene is TRBV7-6, the J gene TRBJ2-7; D is unresolved. The chain's CDR3 is CASSLGSAPLDEQYF. The CDR3 coding sequence is TGTGCCAGCAGCTTAGGGTCAGCCCCCCTCGACGAGCAGTACTTC.